This T cell receptor (beta chain) stems from a study of post-analysis software for immune sequencing data. Study information: Clinical courses comprised relapsing-remitting, secondary progressive and progressive-relapsing multiple sclerosis.

This clonotype has a count of ten or more. Carried by the TCR beta cDNA libraries were unique molecular identifiers. TCRdb used MiXCR to reprocess the PCR reads, holding one entry per CDR3 protein. Counted here are approximately 260,000 distinct CDR3 sequences, about 38% occurring once; the ten biggest clones make up around 5.2%. The clonotype was recovered from a girl under 18 with multiple sclerosis. The sample was blood.

The CDR3 spells CASSLSPPLAGGPVDTQYF. CDR3 bases: TGTGCCAGCAGCTTAAGTCCGCCGCTAGCGGGAGGGCCTGTAGATACGCAGTATTTT. The genes are TRBV7-3 and TRBJ2-3; 12 positions match TRBD2. Germline-derived CDR1 and CDR2 are SGHTA and FQGTGA. Losses at the gene ends were 1 base for V and 5 bases for J; bases not matched to a gene: 13. The CDR3 is 19 residues long.